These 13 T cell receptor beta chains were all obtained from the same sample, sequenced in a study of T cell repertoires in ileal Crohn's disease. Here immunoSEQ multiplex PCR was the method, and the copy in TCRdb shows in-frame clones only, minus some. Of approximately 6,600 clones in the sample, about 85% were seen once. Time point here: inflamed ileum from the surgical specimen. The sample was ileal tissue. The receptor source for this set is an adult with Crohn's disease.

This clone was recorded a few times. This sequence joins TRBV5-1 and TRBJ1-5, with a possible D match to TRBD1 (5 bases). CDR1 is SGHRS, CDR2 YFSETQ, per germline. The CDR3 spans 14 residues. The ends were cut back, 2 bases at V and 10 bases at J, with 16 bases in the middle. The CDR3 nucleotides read TGCGCCAGCAGCTTTAGAAGGGACCTGATCCCCCAGCATTTT. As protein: CASSFRRDLIPQHF.

CDR3: CASSPYPGGSPYEQYF. The CDR3 region has the DNA TGTGCCAGCAGTCCATACCCGGGGGGGTCCCCCTACGAGCAGTACTTC. The chain is built from TRBV28 and TRBJ2-7, with TRBD2 identical over 8 bases. Losses at the gene ends were 5 bases for V and 2 bases for J; bases not matched to a gene: 11. This CDR3 contains 16 residues. In germline, CDR1 is MDHEN, CDR2 SYDVKM. Full variable domain (rest looked up from reference TRBV28 and TRBJ2-7): DVKVTQSSRYLVKRTGEKVFLECVQDMDHENMFWYRQDPGLGLRLIYFSYDVKMKEKGDIPEGYSVSREKKERFSLILESASTNQTSMYLCASSPYPGGSPYEQYFGPGTRLTVT.

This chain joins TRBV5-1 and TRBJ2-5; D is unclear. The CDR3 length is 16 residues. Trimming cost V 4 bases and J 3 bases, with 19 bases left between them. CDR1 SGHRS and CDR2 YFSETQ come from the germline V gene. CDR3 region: CASSRGDSAEKETQYF. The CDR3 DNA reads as TGCGCCAGCAGCCGTGGCGACTCTGCGGAGAAAGAGACCCAGTACTTC. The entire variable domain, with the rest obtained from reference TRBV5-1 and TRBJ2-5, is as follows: KAGVTQTPRYLIKTRGQQVTLSCSPISGHRSVSWYQQTPGQGLQFLFEYFSETQRNKGNFPGRFSGRQFSNSRSEMNVSTLELGDSALYLCASSRGDSAEKETQYFGPGTRLLVL.

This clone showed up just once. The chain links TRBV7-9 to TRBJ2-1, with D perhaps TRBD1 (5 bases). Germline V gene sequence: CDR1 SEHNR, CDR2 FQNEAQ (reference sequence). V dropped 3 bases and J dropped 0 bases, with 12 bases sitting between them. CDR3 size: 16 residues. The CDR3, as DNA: TGTGCCAGCAGCTTGGTGACAGTAGGCTCCTACAATGAGCAGTTCTTC. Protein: CASSLVTVGSYNEQFF.

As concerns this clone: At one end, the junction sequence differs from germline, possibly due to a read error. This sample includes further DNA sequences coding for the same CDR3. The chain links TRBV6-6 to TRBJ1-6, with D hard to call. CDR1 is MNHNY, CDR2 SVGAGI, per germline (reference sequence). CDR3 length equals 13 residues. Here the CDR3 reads CASKPTVNSPLHF. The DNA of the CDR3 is TGTGCGAGCAAGCCCACGGTCAATTCACCCCTCCACTTT.

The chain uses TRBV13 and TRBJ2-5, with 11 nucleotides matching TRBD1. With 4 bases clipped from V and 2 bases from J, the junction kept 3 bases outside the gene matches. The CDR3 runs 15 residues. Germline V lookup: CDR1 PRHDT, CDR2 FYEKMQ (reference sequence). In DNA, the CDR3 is TGTGCCAGCAGCTCCAGGGACAGGGGGCAAGAGACCCAGTACTTC. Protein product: CASSSRDRGQETQYF.

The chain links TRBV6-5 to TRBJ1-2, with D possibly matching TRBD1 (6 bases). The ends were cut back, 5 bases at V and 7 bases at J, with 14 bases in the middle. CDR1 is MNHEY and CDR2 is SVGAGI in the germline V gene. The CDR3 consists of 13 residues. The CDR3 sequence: CASSQAGVSGYTF. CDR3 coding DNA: TGTGCCAGCAGTCAAGCAGGGGTCTCTGGCTACACCTTC.

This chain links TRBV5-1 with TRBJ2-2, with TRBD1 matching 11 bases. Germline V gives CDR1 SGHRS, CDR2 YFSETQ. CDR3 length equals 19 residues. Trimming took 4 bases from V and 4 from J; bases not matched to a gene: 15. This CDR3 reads CASSPQRTGGVLGTGELFF. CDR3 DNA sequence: TGCGCCAGCAGCCCCCAGCGGACAGGGGGCGTTTTGGGCACCGGGGAGCTGTTTTTT. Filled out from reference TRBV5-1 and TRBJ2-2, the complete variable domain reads KAGVTQTPRYLIKTRGQQVTLSCSPISGHRSVSWYQQTPGQGLQFLFEYFSETQRNKGNFPGRFSGRQFSNSRSEMNVSTLELGDSALYLCASSPQRTGGVLGTGELFFGEGSRLTVL.

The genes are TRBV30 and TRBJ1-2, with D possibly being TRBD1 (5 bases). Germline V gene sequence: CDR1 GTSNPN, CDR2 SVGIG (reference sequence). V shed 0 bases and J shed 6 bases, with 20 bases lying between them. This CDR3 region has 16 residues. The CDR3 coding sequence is TGTGCCTGGAGTGTACATTTCGAGGCGGGGCCTAATGGCTACACCTTC. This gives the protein CAWSVHFEAGPNGYTF.

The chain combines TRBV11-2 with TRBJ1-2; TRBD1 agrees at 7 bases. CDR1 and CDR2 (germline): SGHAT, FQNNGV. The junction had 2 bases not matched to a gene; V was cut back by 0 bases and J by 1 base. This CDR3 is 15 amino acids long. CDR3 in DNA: TGTGCCAGCAGCTTAGACAGGGGGTTTAACTATGGCTACACCTTC. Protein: CASSLDRGFNYGYTF. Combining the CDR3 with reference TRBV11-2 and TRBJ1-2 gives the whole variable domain EAGVAQSPRYKIIEKRQSVAFWCNPISGHATLYWYQQILGQGPKLLIQFQNNGVVDDSQLPKDRFSAERLKGVDSTLKIQPAKLEDSAVYLCASSLDRGFNYGYTFGSGTRLTVV.

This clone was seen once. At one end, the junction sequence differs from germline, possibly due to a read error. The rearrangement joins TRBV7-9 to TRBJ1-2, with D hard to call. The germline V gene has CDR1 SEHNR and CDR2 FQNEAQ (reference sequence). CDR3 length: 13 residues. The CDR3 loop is CASSFVQSLLQIF. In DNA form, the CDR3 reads TGTGCCAGCAGCTTTGTACAGAGTTTACTTCAAATCTTC.

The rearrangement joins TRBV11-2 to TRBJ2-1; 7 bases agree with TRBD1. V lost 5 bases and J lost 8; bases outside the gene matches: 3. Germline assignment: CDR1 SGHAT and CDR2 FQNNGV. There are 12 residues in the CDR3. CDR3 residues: CASSPDRDEQFF. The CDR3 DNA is TGTGCCAGCAGCCCCGACAGGGATGAGCAGTTCTTC.

The CDR3 region is CASTPFLGGSNQPQHF. CDR3 sequence (DNA): TGTGCCAGTACCCCATTCTTAGGGGGTAGCAATCAGCCCCAGCATTTT. The chain has TRBV19 and TRBJ1-5; D is perhaps TRBD1 (6 bases). Germline V lookup: CDR1 LNHDA, CDR2 SQIVND (reference sequence). This CDR3 spans 16 amino acids. V was cut by 7 bases and J by 0 bases, with 16 bases left in between.